The 28 T cell receptor beta chains below come from one sample, sequenced in a study of beta chain features in type 1 diabetes. Expressed TCRB transcripts were sequenced, since all the RNA that had been isolated was reverse transcribed. Some clones are missing from TCRdb's copy, which holds only in-frame ones; the method was immunoSEQ multiplex PCR. Here the sample spans about 360,000 clones, around 13% being singletons. Input material: naive CD4+ T cells from blood. All receptors derive from a man aged 18 to 29 in good health.

V and J are TRBV7-2 and TRBJ2-1; tentative D call: TRBD1 (5 bases). Germline V lookup: CDR1 SGHTA, CDR2 FQGNSA. This CDR3 contains 15 residues. V gave up 7 bases and J gave up 0 bases, with 13 bases separating them. DNA for the CDR3: TGTGCCAGCACGCCCGACAGAAGCTCCTACAATGAGCAGTTCTTC. Translation gives CASTPDRSSYNEQFF.

The rearrangement uses TRBV7-2 and TRBJ2-1, with D unclear. V was cut by 1 base and J by 4 bases, with 17 bases left in between. Germline assignment: CDR1 SGHTA and CDR2 FQGNSA. CDR3 length equals 17 residues. The CDR3 region has the DNA TGTGCCAGCAGCTTAGGTTTCGGCAGGAAAAGATACAATGAGCAGTTCTTC. It translates to CASSLGFGRKRYNEQFF.

Turning to this clone: The identical CDR3 is also encoded by other nucleotide sequences in the sample. The V gene is TRBV5-6, the J gene TRBJ2-5; the D is unclear. The CDR3 consists of 11 residues. Trimming removed 5 bases from V and 2 bases from J, with 4 bases in between. Germline-derived CDR1 and CDR2 are SGHDT and YYEEEE. Here the CDR3 reads CASSSQETQYF. CDR3 coding DNA: TGTGCCAGCAGTTCTCAAGAGACCCAGTACTTC.

In this sample, this clone turned up a few times. The chain recombines TRBV6-5 with TRBJ2-7; 7 bases line up with TRBD1. CDR3 length equals 14 residues. V was clipped by 6 bases and J by 3 bases; unmatched bases: 8. Germline CDR1 is MNHEY and CDR2 is SVGAGI. CDR3 DNA sequence: TGTGCCAGCAGACCGGGACAGTTGGACTACGAGCAGTACTTC. Amino acid sequence: CASRPGQLDYEQYF.

This clone turned up a few times. The chain couples TRBV9 to TRBJ2-7, with 9 bases aligning to TRBD2. The CDR3 covers 15 residues. Germline assignment: CDR1 SGDLS and CDR2 YYNGEE. V lost 1 base and J lost 6; bases outside the gene matches: 8. CDR3 sequence reads: CASSVSAGGLVEQYF. The CDR3 nucleotides are TGTGCCAGCAGCGTATCGGCGGGGGGGCTGGTCGAGCAGTACTTC.

The V call is TRBV19, the J call TRBJ2-5, with a tentative D call TRBD2 (5 bases). The J call may be in error: the DNA end matches TRBJ2-7 better. This CDR3 has 11 residues. Germline V lookup: CDR1 LNHDA, CDR2 SQIVND (reference sequence). CDR3 sequence: CASSGLYEQYF. The CDR3 nucleotides read TGTGCCAGTAGTGGACTCTACGAGCAGTACTTC.

This clone was seen a handful of times. The V gene is TRBV28, the J gene TRBJ2-7; 12 positions agree with TRBD1. Germline CDR1 and CDR2: MDHEN and SYDVKM. The CDR3 has 15 residues. After removal of 6 bases from V and 10 bases from J, the junction contained 13 bases not matched to a gene. The CDR3 loop reads CASSQTMGTGGLQYF. CDR3 in DNA: TGTGCCAGCAGCCAAACTATGGGGACAGGGGGCCTCCAGTACTTC.

This clone appeared a few times. The chain joins TRBV5-1 to TRBJ2-3; D unresolved. CDR1 is SGHRS and CDR2 is YFSETQ in the germline V gene. V was clipped by 7 bases and J by 0 bases, with 12 bases between them. This CDR3 spans 14 amino acids. This CDR3 is CASCGGSSTDTQYF. The CDR3 DNA sequence: TGCGCCAGCTGTGGCGGATCTAGCACAGATACGCAGTATTTT.

The chain uses TRBV4-3 and TRBJ2-2; D perhaps matches TRBD1 (6 bases). V was clipped by 1 base and J by 5 bases, with 20 bases between them. The CDR3 totals 18 residues. Germline lookup yields CDR1 LGHNA and CDR2 YSLEER. CDR3 DNA sequence: TGCGCCAGCAGCCAAGTCCCCCATGGGTCTCAGGGGACCGGGGAGCTGTTTTTT. This translates into CASSQVPHGSQGTGELFF.

This chain uses TRBV4-3 with TRBJ1-6; D gene unclear. Germline CDR1 is LGHNA and CDR2 is YSLEER. V dropped 3 bases and J dropped 6 bases, with 9 bases sitting between them. This CDR3 comprises 14 residues. Here the CDR3 DNA reads TGCGCCAGCAGCCAGGGGAGATTTAATTCACCCCTCCACTTT. It translates to CASSQGRFNSPLHF.

The rearrangement links TRBV28 to TRBJ1-2; no reliable D call. The CDR3 covers 13 residues. CDR1 and CDR2 from the germline V gene are MDHEN and SYDVKM. Trimming took off 7 bases at V and 0 bases at J, with 9 bases between the two ends. The CDR3 nucleotides read TGTGCCAGCACCCGAGGAGCTAACTATGGCTACACCTTC. Its translation: CASTRGANYGYTF.

This chain uses TRBV18 with TRBJ1-1; D call uncertain. Germline V gene lookup returns CDR1 KGHSH and CDR2 LQKENI. The CDR3 is 14 residues long. V dropped 3 bases and J dropped 9 bases, with 17 bases sitting between them. CDR3 sequence: CASSPSEGVGQAFF. CDR3 DNA sequence: TGTGCCAGCTCACCCTCGGAGGGCGTAGGTCAAGCTTTCTTT.

This clone was seen more than once but under ten times. This sequence joins TRBV19 and TRBJ1-2; D ambiguous. The V gene's germline CDR1 is LNHDA and CDR2 SQIVND (reference sequence). The CDR3 extends over 13 amino acids. V was shortened by 4 bases and J by 4 bases, with 10 bases between the two germline ends. The CDR3: CASSTGDRYGYTF. The CDR3 DNA follows: TGTGCCAGTAGTACGGGAGACCGCTATGGCTACACCTTC.

This clone showed up just a few times. The chain uses TRBV13 and TRBJ1-2, with D maybe TRBD1 (5 bases). The germline V and J ends were trimmed by 2 bases and 6 bases, with 16 bases remaining between them. The CDR3 extends over 15 amino acids. From germline, CDR1 is PRHDT and CDR2 FYEKMQ (reference sequence). The CDR3 region is CASSLRQGWVNGYTF. The DNA of the CDR3 is TGTGCCAGCAGCTTAAGGCAGGGCTGGGTGAATGGCTACACCTTC.

The V gene is TRBV5-1, the J gene TRBJ2-7, with unresolved D. V dropped 4 bases and J dropped 0 bases, with 14 bases sitting between them. The germline gives CDR1 SGHRS, CDR2 YFSETQ. CDR3 length: 15 residues. This CDR3 is CASSPALTSSYEQYF. The CDR3 DNA is TGCGCCAGCAGCCCTGCCCTGACAAGCTCCTACGAGCAGTACTTC.

J is TRBJ2-1 and V is TRBV7-3; D unresolved. This CDR3 has 13 residues. Germline V gives CDR1 SGHTA, CDR2 FQGTGA. V was clipped by 1 base and J by 6 bases, with 7 bases between them. The CDR3 sequence: CASSLRQSNEQFF. DNA for the CDR3: TGTGCCAGCAGCTTAAGGCAGTCCAATGAGCAGTTCTTC.

The table lists this clone with a few counts. J is TRBJ2-5 and V is TRBV28, with 10 bases matching TRBD2. The CDR3 runs 12 residues. V shed 8 bases and J 5 bases; nucleotides not matched to a gene: 2. Looked up from germline, CDR1 is MDHEN and CDR2 is SYDVKM. This CDR3 reads CASGTSVETQYF. The CDR3 region has the DNA TGTGCCAGCGGGACTAGCGTTGAGACCCAGTACTTC.

This clone appeared many times. J is TRBJ1-2 and V is TRBV30; 7 nucleotides match TRBD1. Trimming took 7 bases from V and 0 from J; bases not matched to a gene: 5. Looked up from germline, CDR1 is GTSNPN and CDR2 is SVGIG (reference sequence). The CDR3 is made up of 13 amino acids. As DNA, the CDR3 is TGTGCCTTCCGACAGGGTCCTAACTATGGCTACACCTTC. It encodes CAFRQGPNYGYTF.

This clone was detected only a few times. The chain recombines TRBV6-6 with TRBJ2-3; D might be TRBD2 (6 bases). Germline CDR1 reads MNHNY; CDR2 reads SVGAGI (reference sequence). This CDR3 has 15 residues. V dropped 6 bases and J dropped 0 bases, with 13 bases sitting between them. CDR3 loop: CASRWDSSSTDTQYF. In DNA, the CDR3 is TGTGCCAGCAGGTGGGACTCCTCTAGCACAGATACGCAGTATTTT.

V usage is TRBV28 and J usage is TRBJ2-1; perhaps TRBD1 as D (6 bases). Per the germline V gene, CDR1 is MDHEN and CDR2 is SYDVKM. This CDR3 is built from 13 residues. V gave up 6 bases and J gave up 9 bases, with 15 bases separating them. The CDR3 DNA sequence: TGTGCCAGCAGGGTACAGGGCTTTGGTGAGCAGTTCTTC. Translated: CASRVQGFGEQFF.

This clone has a handful of counts. J is TRBJ1-4 and V is TRBV9; D not resolved. Germline V lookup: CDR1 SGDLS, CDR2 YYNGEE. The CDR3 consists of 16 residues. V was pared by 2 bases and J by 4 bases, with 15 bases between. The chain's CDR3 is CASSVSRGRDNEKLFF. The CDR3 nucleotides are TGTGCCAGCAGCGTTTCGCGCGGACGGGATAATGAAAAACTGTTTTTT.

The chain carries TRBV9 and TRBJ2-1; TRBD2 aligns across 9 bases. Germline values: CDR1 SGDLS, CDR2 YYNGEE. The CDR3 runs to 18 residues. V lost 4 bases and J lost 7; bases outside the gene matches: 18. For the CDR3, the DNA is TGTGCCAGCAGCCTTCGTGTCGTGCGGGAGGGGCGGGCGAATGAGCAGTTCTTC. Translating it yields CASSLRVVREGRANEQFF.

In its sample, this clone was seen a few times. The chain has TRBV5-1 and TRBJ2-1; 7 bases fit TRBD2. Germline loops: CDR1 SGHRS, CDR2 YFSETQ. V lost 3 bases, J lost 6 bases, and 6 bases stayed unmatched. The CDR3 is 14 residues long. In DNA, the CDR3 is TGCGCCAGCAGCTCAAGGACTAGGGGCAATGAGCAGTTCTTC. Its protein is CASSSRTRGNEQFF.

The chain has TRBV6-6 and TRBJ2-7; D not certain. The germline V gene has CDR1 MNHNY and CDR2 SVGAGI (reference sequence). The V gene lost 8 bases and the J gene lost 6 bases, with 14 bases spanning the gap. The CDR3 sequence is 12 residues long. The CDR3 region is CASSPKPGEQYF. CDR3 DNA: TGTGCCAGCTCGCCGAAGCCTGGCGAGCAGTACTTC.

The chain uses TRBV7-2 and TRBJ1-5; D remains ambiguous. The CDR3 extends over 13 amino acids. Between the trimmed V and J ends, which lost 0 bases and 8 bases, there was a span of 8 bases. CDR1 and CDR2 (germline): SGHTA, FQGNSA. CDR3 in amino acids: CASSLAVREPQHF. In nucleotides, the CDR3 is TGTGCCAGCAGCTTAGCGGTGAGGGAGCCCCAGCATTTT.

In this sample, this clone turned up a few times. The CDR3 DNA reads TGTGCCAGCAGCCCCCGGACAGGGGGCAACGAGCAGTACTTC. This codes for CASSPRTGGNEQYF. The gene calls are TRBV14 and TRBJ2-7; 11 nucleotides match TRBD1. J lost 5 bases, V lost 4 bases, and 4 bases had no gene match. The CDR3 has 14 amino acids. Germline values: CDR1 SGHDN, CDR2 FVKESK. The whole variable domain, remainder taken from reference TRBV14 and TRBJ2-7, is EAGVTQFPSHSVIEKGQTVTLRCDPISGHDNLYWYRRVMGKEIKFLLHFVKESKQDESGMPNNRFLAERTGGTYSTLKVQPAELEDSGVYFCASSPRTGGNEQYFGPGTRLTVT.

This clone was found a few times. The rearrangement uses TRBV5-1 and TRBJ2-1; TRBD2 is a possible D gene (6 bases). V gave up 0 bases and J gave up 4 bases, with 11 bases separating them. The germline V gene encodes CDR1 SGHRS and CDR2 YFSETQ. The CDR3 runs 15 residues. CDR3 bases: TGCGCCAGCAGCTTGGACGGGAGATTATACAATGAGCAGTTCTTC. Its translation is CASSLDGRLYNEQFF.

This clone turned up a few times. The V and J genes are TRBV5-1 and TRBJ1-2; unclear D gene. Germline loops: CDR1 SGHRS, CDR2 YFSETQ. The CDR3 extends over 15 amino acids. The V and J ends lost 3 bases and 8 bases respectively, with 20 bases between them. DNA of the CDR3: TGCGCCAGCAGCTCGGACGGCCGAGGCGGGCGAGGCTACACCTTC. Amino acids: CASSSDGRGGRGYTF.